The rows below give T cell receptor beta chains drawn from one sample of a study of control samples from healthy donors and cancer patients. Generated by immunoSEQ multiplex PCR, the TCRdb table keeps only in-frame clones and is missing some. The table lists fewer than 200,000 clones, nearly 96% of them singletons. The sequenced sample was blood. Receptors originate from a woman aged 25 to 39 in good health. The CDR3 runs from the conserved cysteine through the conserved F or W. D genes are given only for firm matches.

d_gene,j_gene,v_gene,CDR3aa,CDR3nt
.,TRBJ2-7,TRBV27,CASSPHQGSHEQYF,TGTGCCAGCAGCCCCCATCAGGGGTCCCACGAGCAGTACTTC
.,TRBJ2-3,TRBV24-1,CATSDSAISTDTQYF,TGTGCCACCAGTGATTCTGCTATATCGACAGATACGCAGTATTTT
.,TRBJ2-7,TRBV19,CASSIKARDSSYEQYF,TGTGCCAGTAGTATAAAGGCGCGTGACAGCTCCTACGAGCAGTACTTC
.,TRBJ2-5,TRBV2,CASSEKWPTRLQETQYF,TGTGCCAGCAGTGAAAAGTGGCCCACTAGGCTCCAAGAGACCCAGTACTTC
TRBD1,TRBJ2-3,TRBV25-1,CASSGTGSLTDTQYF,TGTGCCAGCAGTGGGACAGGGAGTTTAACAGATACGCAGTATTTT
.,TRBJ1-2,TRBV28,CASSYRAYGYTF,TGTGCCAGCAGTTACAGGGCCTATGGCTACACCTTC
.,TRBJ1-1,TRBV15,CATSRDKINTEAFF,TGTGCCACCAGCAGAGATAAAATCAACACTGAAGCTTTCTTT
.,TRBJ1-2,TRBV13,CASSLMTTLPGYTF,TGTGCCAGCAGCTTGATGACAACCCTCCCGGGCTACACCTTC
.,TRBJ1-1,TRBV28,CASILQGVPWTEAFF,TGTGCCAGCATTTTACAGGGTGTACCGTGGACTGAAGCTTTCTTT
.,TRBJ2-7,TRBV9,CASSPRQSSYEQYF,TGTGCCAGCAGCCCCCGACAGTCCTCCTACGAGCAGTACTTC
.,TRBJ1-2,TRBV3-1/TRBV3-2,CASSPRAANYGYTF,TGTGCCAGCAGCCCCCGGGCAGCTAACTATGGCTACACCTTC
.,TRBJ2-7,TRBV27,CASSVGQSYEQYF,TGTGCCAGCAGTGTAGGACAGTCCTACGAGCAGTACTTC
TRBD1,TRBJ1-1,TRBV9,CASSVTGTGLSEAFF,TGTGCCAGCAGCGTAACCGGGACAGGCCTATCTGAAGCTTTCTTT
TRBD1,TRBJ1-1,TRBV2,CASSDRGQSTEAFF,TGTGCCAGCAGTGACAGGGGGCAGAGCACTGAAGCTTTCTTT
.,TRBJ1-4,TRBV5-1,CASSPLSQGSRKLFF,TGCGCCAGCAGCCCCCTTTCACAGGGTTCTCGAAAACTGTTTTTT
TRBD1,TRBJ1-1,TRBV12-3/TRBV12-4,CASSFGQGGEAFF,TGTGCCAGCAGTTTTGGGCAGGGGGGAGAAGCTTTCTTT
TRBD1,TRBJ1-2,TRBV30,CAWNSGGSDGYTF,TGTGCCTGGAATTCAGGGGGATCTGATGGCTACACCTTC
TRBD1,TRBJ1-5,TRBV7-8,CASSRGQGNQPQHF,TGTGCCAGCAGCCGAGGACAGGGGAATCAGCCCCAGCATTTT
TRBD1,TRBJ1-1,TRBV2,CASSGQGNTEAFF,TGTGCCAGCAGTGGACAGGGGAACACTGAAGCTTTCTTT
.,TRBJ2-7,TRBV6-6,CASSYLGEQYF,TGTGCCAGCAGTTACTTGGGCGAGCAGTACTTC
TRBD2,TRBJ2-3,TRBV19,CASSSTGTSGADTQYF,TGTGCCAGTAGTAGCACCGGGACTAGCGGGGCAGATACGCAGTATTTT
.,TRBJ1-4,TRBV24-1,CATSGPNEKLFF,TGTGCCACCTCGGGCCCTAATGAAAAACTGTTTTTT
TRBD1,TRBJ1-1,TRBV27,CATRPRQGEAFF,TGTGCCACCCGACCTCGACAGGGGGAAGCTTTCTTT
TRBD1,TRBJ2-3,TRBV4-2,CASSQNPGQGTDTQYF,TGTGCCAGCAGCCAAAATCCGGGACAGGGCACAGATACGCAGTATTTT
TRBD1,TRBJ1-2,TRBV7-9,CASSPNRQGGGYTF,TGTGCCAGCAGCCCGAACAGACAGGGCGGTGGCTACACCTTC
TRBD2,TRBJ2-3,TRBV27,CASSLGLAGRDTQYF,TGTGCCAGCTCATTGGGCCTAGCGGGGAGAGATACGCAGTATTTT
.,TRBJ1-5,TRBV19,CASSIEGWGNQPQHF,TGTGCCAGTAGTATAGAGGGTTGGGGCAATCAGCCCCAGCATTTT
.,TRBJ1-2,TRBV28,CASSPHDRHYGYTF,TGTGCCAGCAGTCCCCACGACAGACACTATGGCTACACCTTC